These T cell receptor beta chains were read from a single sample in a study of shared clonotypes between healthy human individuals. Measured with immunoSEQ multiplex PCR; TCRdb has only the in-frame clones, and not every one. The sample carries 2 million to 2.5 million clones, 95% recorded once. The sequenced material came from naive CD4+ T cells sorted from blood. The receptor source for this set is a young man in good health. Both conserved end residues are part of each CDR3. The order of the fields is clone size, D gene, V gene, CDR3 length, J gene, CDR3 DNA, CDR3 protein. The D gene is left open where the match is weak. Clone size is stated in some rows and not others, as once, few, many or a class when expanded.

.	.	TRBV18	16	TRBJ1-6	TGTGCCAGCTCACCACTTCAGGTTGGCTCCGATTCACCCCTCCACTTT	CASSPLQVGSDSPLHF
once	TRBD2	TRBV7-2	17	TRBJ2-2	TGTGCCAGCAGCCCGCGACCCGGGACTAGTAACACCGGGGAGCTGTTTTTT	CASSPRPGTSNTGELFF
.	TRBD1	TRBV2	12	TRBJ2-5	TGTGCCAGCATTGGACAGGAAGAGACCCAGTACTTC	CASIGQEETQYF
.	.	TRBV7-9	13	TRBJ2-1	TGTGCCAGCAACTGGGCGGGGTACAATGAGCAGTTCTTC	CASNWAGYNEQFF
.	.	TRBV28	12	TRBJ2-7	TGTGCCAGCAGGTTCCGGAGGGAGCCGGAGTACTTC	CASRFRREPEYF
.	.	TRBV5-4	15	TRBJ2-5	TGTGCCAGCAGCTTGCAATTGCGGGAAGACGAGACCCAGTACTTC	CASSLQLREDETQYF
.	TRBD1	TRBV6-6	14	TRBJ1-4	TGTGCCAGCAGGTTGACAGGGGCGGGTGAAAAACTGTTTTTT	CASRLTGAGEKLFF
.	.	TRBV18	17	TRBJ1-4	TGTGCCAGCTCCCCAGGGGCGCAGGCGGGAACTAATGAAAAACTGTTTTTT	CASSPGAQAGTNEKLFF
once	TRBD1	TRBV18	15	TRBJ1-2	TGTGCCAGCTCACCACCGACAGGGTCTCACTATGGCTACACCTTC	CASSPPTGSHYGYTF
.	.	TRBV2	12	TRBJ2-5	TGTGCCAGCGTCAGGATCCAAGAGACCCAGTACTTC	CASVRIQETQYF
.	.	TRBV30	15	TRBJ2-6	TGTGCCTGCGCGGTCGGAGGTTCCGGGGCCAACGTCCTGACTTTC	CACAVGGSGANVLTF
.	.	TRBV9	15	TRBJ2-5	TGTGCCAGCAGCGTAACGGGGGACAGCCAAGAGACCCAGTACTTC	CASSVTGDSQETQYF
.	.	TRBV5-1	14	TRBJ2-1	TGCGCCAGCACCGTTGATAATCCTACAATGGAGCAGTTCTTC	CASTVDNPTMEQFF
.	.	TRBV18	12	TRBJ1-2	TGTGCCAGCTCACTTCGACGTGATGGCTACACCTTC	CASSLRRDGYTF
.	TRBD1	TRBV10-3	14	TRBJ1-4	TGTGCCATCAGTCAGGGGGCTGGAAATGAAAAACTGTTTTTT	CAISQGAGNEKLFF
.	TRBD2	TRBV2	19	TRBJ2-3	TGTGCCAGCAGTGAGGCGGGGACTAGCATACGGGGGTCCATAGATACGCAGTATTTT	CASSEAGTSIRGSIDTQYF
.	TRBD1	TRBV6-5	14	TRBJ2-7	TGTGCCAGCAGTCTTGACAGGGTCTCCTACGAGCAGTACTTC	CASSLDRVSYEQYF
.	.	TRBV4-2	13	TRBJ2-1	TGTGCCAGCAGCCTCCGGGATAACAATGAGCAGTTCTTC	CASSLRDNNEQFF
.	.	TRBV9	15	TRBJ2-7	TGTGCCAGCAGCCCTGGGACGGCGAGCTCCTACGAGCAGTACTTC	CASSPGTASSYEQYF
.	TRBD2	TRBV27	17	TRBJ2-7	TGTGCCAGCAGGCCCTTGGGGACTAGCGGGGGCTCCTACGAGCAGTACTTC	CASRPLGTSGGSYEQYF
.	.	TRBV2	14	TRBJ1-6	TGTGCCAGCAGGCCGGAGTCCTATAATTCACCCCTCCACTTT	CASRPESYNSPLHF
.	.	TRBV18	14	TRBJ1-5	TGTGCCAGCTCACCCACGGATAGCAATCAGCCCCAGCATTTT	CASSPTDSNQPQHF
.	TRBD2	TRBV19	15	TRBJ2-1	TGTGCCAGTAGGCCCCTAGCGGGGGGCTACAATGAGCAGTTCTTC	CASRPLAGGYNEQFF
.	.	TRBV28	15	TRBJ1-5	TGTGCCAGCAGTACACGGACAGTCCTTCGTCAGCCCCAGCATTTT	CASSTRTVLRQPQHF
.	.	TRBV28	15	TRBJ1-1	TGTGCCAGCAGTAGATCGTATCGAGGCGGGACTGAAGCTTTCTTT	CASSRSYRGGTEAFF
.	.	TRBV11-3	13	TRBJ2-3	TGTGCCAGCAGCCCAGGAGGGCCGGGTACGCAGTATTTT	CASSPGGPGTQYF
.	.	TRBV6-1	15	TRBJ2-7	TGTGCCAGCAGTGAAATCATCGGAGCGGAAAAACGTCGGTACTTC	CASSEIIGAEKRRYF
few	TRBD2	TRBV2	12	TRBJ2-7	TGTGCCAGCGCTAGCGGGCTCTACGAGCAGTACTTC	CASASGLYEQYF
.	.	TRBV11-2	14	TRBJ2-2	TGTGCCAGCAGCTTAGGTACTAGCACCGGGGAGCTGTTTTTT	CASSLGTSTGELFF
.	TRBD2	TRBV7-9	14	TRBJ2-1	TGTGCCATCAATGGGGGACTAGCGGGAAATGAGCAGTTCTTC	CAINGGLAGNEQFF
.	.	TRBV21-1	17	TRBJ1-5	TGTGCCAGCAGCAGAAAGGACAGGAGAGATAGCAATCAGCCCCAGCATTTT	CASSRKDRRDSNQPQHF
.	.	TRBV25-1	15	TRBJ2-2	TGTGCCAGCAGCCTGGATAGAGGGAACACCGGGGAGCTGTTTTTT	CASSLDRGNTGELFF
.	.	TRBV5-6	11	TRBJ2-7	TGTGCCAGCAGCTGGGGCTACGAGCAGTACTTC	CASSWGYEQYF
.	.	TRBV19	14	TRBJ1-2	TGTGCCAGTAGTATACTTGACAATAGCTATGGCTACACCTTC	CASSILDNSYGYTF
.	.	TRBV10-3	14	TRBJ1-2	TGTGCCATCAAATGGGGGCGCGGGGACTATGGCTACACCTTC	CAIKWGRGDYGYTF
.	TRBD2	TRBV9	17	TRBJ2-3	TGTGCCAGCAGCGCTGGACGTAGCGGGGGGAGCACAGATACGCAGTATTTT	CASSAGRSGGSTDTQYF
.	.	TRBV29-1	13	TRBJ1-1	TGCAGCGTTTTACGGCGTTTGAACACTGAAGCTTTCTTT	CSVLRRLNTEAFF